This T cell receptor (beta chain) was identified during a study of identical twins. This clonotype was counted at least ten times. With template switching, a universal primer site was added, and the cDNA carried unique molecular identifiers. MiXCR, run by TCRdb on the 5' RACE reads, gives a single entry per CDR3 protein. The repertoire includes approximately 590,000 distinct CDR3 sequences, 9.6% of them detected once, and under 3.5% sits in the top ten. The data also belong to a second study, concerning yellow fever vaccine responses in identical twins.

Sample: PBMCs. This TCR came from a young woman in good health.

CDR3 region: CASSPPGLAGVEQFF. The CDR3 DNA reads as TGCGCCAGCAGCCCACCGGGACTAGCGGGGGTTGAGCAGTTCTTC. The rearrangement uses TRBV5-1 and TRBJ2-1; 14 bases line up with TRBD2. This CDR3 region has 15 residues. With V trimmed by 4 bases and J by 9 bases, 6 bases remained unmatched. CDR1 is SGHRS, CDR2 YFSETQ, per germline. Together with reference TRBV5-1 and TRBJ2-1, the CDR3 gives the full variable domain: KAGVTQTPRYLIKTRGQQVTLSCSPISGHRSVSWYQQTPGQGLQFLFEYFSETQRNKGNFPGRFSGRQFSNSRSEMNVSTLELGDSALYLCASSPPGLAGVEQFFGPGTRLTVL.